Listed below are T cell receptor beta chains from one sample, sequenced in a study of T cells after yellow fever vaccination. MiXCR, applied by TCRdb to the 5' RACE reads, yields one record per CDR3 protein. The sample carries hundreds of thousands of distinct CDR3 sequences, about 12% recorded once. Here the sequenced sample was PBMCs, taken on the day of the yellow fever booster vaccination. These receptors were collected from a man aged 25 to 45 who received the YFV17D yellow fever vaccine. Both conserved end residues are part of each CDR3. A D gene is named only where the DNA matches it firmly. The size field is filled for only some rows; it gives once, few, many or a size class.

CSAIGDRSSGANVLTF,TGCAGTGCTATTGGGGACCGCAGCTCTGGGGCCAACGTCCTGACTTTC,-,-,TRBV20-1,16,TRBJ2-6
CATSRDGSLKTQYF,TGTGCCACCAGCAGAGATGGAAGTTTGAAGACCCAGTACTTC,-,few,TRBV15,14,TRBJ2-5
CASSPDVGNGYTF,TGTGCCAGCAGCCCGGACGTTGGAAATGGCTACACCTTC,-,few,TRBV7-2,13,TRBJ1-2
CASSVEAGGGREQFF,TGTGCCAGCAGCGTAGAAGCGGGAGGGGGCAGGGAGCAGTTCTTC,TRBD2,-,TRBV9,15,TRBJ2-1
CASNLIQGLRTEAFF,TGCGCCAGCAATCTAATCCAGGGGCTAAGAACTGAAGCTTTCTTT,-,-,TRBV5-1,15,TRBJ1-1
CATSTGFEPQHF,TGTGCCACCTCGACGGGGTTTGAGCCCCAGCATTTT,-,-,TRBV12-3/TRBV12-4,12,TRBJ1-5
CASSLALDSPLHF,TGTGCCAGCAGCTTAGCGTTGGATTCACCCCTCCACTTT,-,few,TRBV7-9,13,TRBJ1-6
CASSFDSTGELFF,TGCGCCAGCAGCTTTGACAGCACCGGGGAGCTGTTTTTT,-,many,TRBV5-1,13,TRBJ2-2
CASSRGTGNDEQFF,TGTGCCAGCAGCCGCGGGACAGGGAACGATGAGCAGTTCTTC,TRBD1,many,TRBV3-1,14,TRBJ2-1
CASSFNRAKGEQFF,TGTGCCAGCAGTTTTAACAGGGCGAAGGGTGAGCAGTTCTTC,-,few,TRBV12-3/TRBV12-4,14,TRBJ2-1
CSVGDRVSYEQYF,TGCAGCGTCGGGGACAGGGTATCCTACGAGCAGTACTTC,TRBD1,few,TRBV29-1,13,TRBJ2-7
CSALAAGRGDTQYF,TGCAGTGCCCTCGCCGCCGGGCGGGGGGATACGCAGTATTTT,TRBD2,-,TRBV20-1,14,TRBJ2-3
CASHSKPQHF,TGTGCCAGCCATTCTAAGCCCCAGCATTTT,-,-,TRBV6-1,10,TRBJ1-5
CASSYFQGEGYEQYF,TGTGCCAGCAGTTACTTTCAGGGCGAGGGGTACGAGCAGTACTTC,-,-,TRBV6-5,15,TRBJ2-7
CASRGTGEVAFF,TGTGCCAGCAGGGGGACAGGGGAGGTGGCTTTCTTT,TRBD1,-,TRBV12-3/TRBV12-4,12,TRBJ1-1
CASSYHLQGSYEQYF,TGTGCCAGCAGTTATCATCTACAGGGGTCCTACGAGCAGTACTTC,TRBD1,few,TRBV6-5,15,TRBJ2-7
CASSFSGTSGWGEQFF,TGTGCCAGCAGTTTTTCCGGGACTAGCGGATGGGGGGAGCAGTTCTTC,TRBD2,-,TRBV27,16,TRBJ2-1
CSARAERGGTKNIQYF,TGCAGTGCTAGAGCGGAGAGGGGGGGGACCAAAAACATTCAGTACTTC,-,-,TRBV20-1,16,TRBJ2-4
CASSKTGANKETQYF,TGTGCCAGCAGCAAAACGGGGGCCAACAAAGAGACCCAGTACTTC,-,-,TRBV9,15,TRBJ2-5
CASSFLAGGSEQYF,TGTGCCAGCAGTTTTTTAGCGGGAGGTTCCGAGCAGTACTTC,TRBD2,few,TRBV28,14,TRBJ2-7
CASSLSPSARDEKLFF,TGCGCCAGCAGCTTATCCCCCTCGGCTCGGGATGAAAAACTGTTTTTT,-,few,TRBV5-1,16,TRBJ1-4
CASSLFGDYGYTF,TGTGCCAGCAGTCTATTTGGGGACTATGGCTACACCTTC,-,many,TRBV6-2/TRBV6-3,13,TRBJ1-2
CASSQHRDSNEKLFF,TGTGCCAGCAGCCAACACCGGGACTCTAATGAAAAACTGTTTTTT,-,few,TRBV14,15,TRBJ1-4
CSVVRAGDFVF,TGCAGCGTTGTTCGTGCAGGGGATTTCGTTTTT,-,-,TRBV29-1,11,TRBJ1-4
CASSYPSRDGEQYF,TGTGCCAGCAGTTACCCCAGCCGGGACGGCGAGCAGTACTTC,-,-,TRBV6-5,14,TRBJ2-7
CATSRLAGQNEQFF,TGTGCCACCTCTCGGCTAGCGGGACAAAATGAGCAGTTCTTC,TRBD2,-,TRBV24-1,14,TRBJ2-1
CASSPLIEYF,TGTGCCAGCTCACCACTGATAGAGTACTTC,-,few,TRBV18,10,TRBJ2-7
CSAEGIVRGTGELFF,TGCAGCGCTGAAGGGATCGTCAGAGGGACCGGGGAGCTGTTTTTT,-,-,TRBV29-1,15,TRBJ2-2
CASSYSTTDTQYF,TGTGCCAGCAGCTACAGTACCACAGATACGCAGTATTTT,-,-,TRBV7-3,13,TRBJ2-3
CASSRGTQGAQETQYF,TGTGCCAGCTCACGTGGTACACAGGGGGCGCAGGAGACCCAGTACTTC,TRBD1,-,TRBV18,16,TRBJ2-5
CASSPTAQGGNTIYF,TGTGCCAGCTCACCAACGGCACAGGGAGGAAACACCATATATTTT,-,-,TRBV18,15,TRBJ1-3
CASSLNGGRAYEQYF,TGTGCCAGCAGCCTGAACGGGGGGAGGGCCTACGAGCAGTACTTC,TRBD2,-,TRBV5-4,15,TRBJ2-7
CSAISNEQFF,TGCAGTGCTATCAGCAATGAGCAGTTCTTC,-,-,TRBV20-1,10,TRBJ2-1
CSVADLEQYF,TGCAGCGTTGCCGACCTCGAGCAGTACTTC,-,few,TRBV29-1,10,TRBJ2-7
CASSLGGTSVVSYNEQFF,TGTGCCAGCAGCTTGGGTGGGACTAGCGTTGTCTCCTACAATGAGCAGTTCTTC,TRBD2,many,TRBV11-2,18,TRBJ2-1
CASSPVGQGGEQYF,TGTGCCAGCAGCCCTGTTGGACAGGGTGGCGAGCAGTACTTC,TRBD1,few,TRBV7-6,14,TRBJ2-7
CASSQDVTGGGEPQHF,TGCGCCAGCAGCCAAGATGTAACGGGGGGCGGGGAGCCCCAGCATTTT,-,few,TRBV4-3,16,TRBJ1-5
CASSFGRANYGYTF,TGTGCCAGCAGTTTTGGCAGGGCTAACTATGGCTACACCTTC,-,once,TRBV12-3/TRBV12-4,14,TRBJ1-2
CSAVELQGVPNQPQHF,TGCAGTGCCGTAGAACTACAGGGAGTTCCCAATCAGCCCCAGCATTTT,-,-,TRBV20-1,16,TRBJ1-5
CASSLGDRSYYGYTF,TGCGCCAGCAGCTTAGGGGACAGATCCTACTATGGCTACACCTTC,TRBD1,few,TRBV5-1,15,TRBJ1-2
CASATSGSLVQYF,TGTGCCAGTGCGACTAGCGGGAGCCTTGTGCAGTACTTC,TRBD2,few,TRBV19,13,TRBJ2-7
CAIGTSGIQGLYNEQFF,TGTGCCATCGGGACTAGCGGGATTCAGGGCTTATACAATGAGCAGTTCTTC,TRBD2,few,TRBV10-3,17,TRBJ2-1
CASTLNSNQPQHF,TGTGCCAGCACCCTTAACTCCAATCAGCCCCAGCATTTT,-,many,TRBV7-2,13,TRBJ1-5
CASSKGTEGAEETQYF,TGTGCCAGCAGCAAGGGTACCGAGGGGGCCGAGGAGACCCAGTACTTC,-,-,TRBV21-1,16,TRBJ2-5
CASRFSGTGITEAFF,TGCGCCAGCAGATTCTCCGGGACAGGGATCACTGAAGCTTTCTTT,TRBD1,few,TRBV10-1,15,TRBJ1-1
CSAAQGREQYF,TGCAGTGCTGCACAGGGGCGGGAGCAGTACTTC,TRBD1,few,TRBV20-1,11,TRBJ2-7
CASSEGSFTDTQYF,TGTGCCAGCAGTGAAGGGTCGTTCACAGATACGCAGTATTTT,-,few,TRBV6-1,14,TRBJ2-3